Each of the 24 T cell receptor beta chains below was sequenced from the same sample in a study of blood T cell repertoires in COVID-19 (dated by TCRdb to about 2020). The method was the immunoSEQ multiplex PCR assay. Held by TCRdb, this immuneACCESS table contains in-frame sequences only and omits some clones. Under half of the omission traces to an unresolved V gene where checked; the cause of the rest is unknown. This sample gives nearly 300,000 clones in total; roughly 80% of them show up just once. The top ten clonotypes cover almost 1.5% of the sample. Input material: peripheral blood. The receptors stem from a human donor with COVID-19, enrolled during active disease. The donor label of this sample is uncertain.

The gene calls are TRBV20-1 and TRBJ1-4; TRBD1 agrees at 7 bases. The ends lost 3 bases at V and 7 bases at J; junction bases unmatched: 11. Looked up from germline, CDR1 is DFQATT and CDR2 is SNEGSKA (reference sequence). The CDR3 extends over 15 amino acids. The CDR3 region is CSASRAQGGSEKLFF. CDR3 nucleotide sequence: TGCAGTGCTAGTCGGGCTCAGGGGGGAAGTGAAAAACTGTTTTTT.

The chain links TRBV5-8 to TRBJ2-3, with 8 bases that match TRBD1. The CDR3 spans 16 residues. V gave up 4 bases and J gave up 0 bases; unmatched junction bases: 7. Germline V lookup: CDR1 SGHTS, CDR2 YDEGEE. The CDR3 sequence: CASSQDRGRSTDTQYF. The CDR3 region has the DNA TGTGCCAGCAGCCAAGACAGGGGTCGTAGCACAGATACGCAGTATTTT. Based on the CDR3 plus reference TRBV5-8 and TRBJ2-3, the full variable domain is EAGVTQSPTHLIKTRGQQATLRCSPISGHTSVYWYQQALGLGLQFLLWYDEGEERNRGNFPPRFSGRQFPNYSSELNVNALELEDSALYLCASSQDRGRSTDTQYFGPGTRLTVL.

The chain uses TRBV14 and TRBJ2-3, with TRBD2 identical over 10 bases. Germline loops: CDR1 SGHDN, CDR2 FVKESK. The trim removed 2 bases at V and 4 bases at J, leaving 6 bases unmatched. The CDR3 totals 16 residues. The DNA for the CDR3 is TGTGCCAGCAGCCAAAGGCTAGCGGGAGCCGCAGATACGCAGTATTTT. Its protein is CASSQRLAGAADTQYF.

This clone was counted between two and nine times. The chain recombines TRBV5-4 with TRBJ2-1, with 8 nucleotides matching TRBD2. This CDR3 is built from 18 residues. Germline loops: CDR1 SGHNT, CDR2 YYREEE (reference sequence). The ends lost 4 bases at V and 1 base at J; junction bases unmatched: 13. CDR3: CASSIPDSSSGSYNEQFF. CDR3 nucleotides: TGTGCCAGCAGCATCCCTGACTCGTCTAGCGGGTCCTACAATGAGCAGTTCTTC. The full variable domain, rest sourced from reference TRBV5-4 and TRBJ2-1, is ETGVTQSPTHLIKTRGQQVTLRCSSQSGHNTVSWYQQALGQGPQFIFQYYREEENGRGNFPPRFSGLQFPNYSSELNVNALELDDSALYLCASSIPDSSSGSYNEQFFGPGTRLTVL.

This clone was detected only a few times. V and J are TRBV19 and TRBJ1-3; D not certain. The CDR3 totals 13 residues. Germline CDR1 and CDR2: LNHDA and SQIVND (reference sequence). Trimming took off 1 base at V and 1 base at J, with 2 bases between the two ends. The CDR3 region has the DNA TGTGCCAGTAGTATAGCATCTGGAAACACCATATATTTT. Translation: CASSIASGNTIYF.

The rearrangement links TRBV12-3 or TRBV12-4 to TRBJ1-2, with 8 bases fitting TRBD1. CDR3 length: 12 amino acids. Unmatched junction bases numbered 7, after V lost 6 bases and J lost 10 bases. The CDR3, as DNA: TGTGCCAGCAGGCTTACGGACAGGGACTACACCTTC. Its protein is CASRLTDRDYTF.

The J gene is TRBJ2-1, the V gene TRBV5-1; the match to TRBD2 covers 8 bases. V gave up 1 base and J gave up 8 bases; unmatched junction bases: 11. CDR3 length: 16 residues. CDR1 and CDR2 from the germline V gene are SGHRS and YFSETQ. The CDR3 DNA reads as TGCGCCAGCAGCTTGACGGGAGGGCCGCTTGGCCATGAGCAGTTCTTC. Protein sequence: CASSLTGGPLGHEQFF.

The chain recombines TRBV19 with TRBJ1-1; no firm D call. V lost 9 bases to trimming and J lost 1 base, with 18 bases between them. There are 15 residues in the CDR3. Looked up from germline, CDR1 is LNHDA and CDR2 is SQIVND (reference sequence). This chain's CDR3 is CASTRSPGGNTEAFF. The CDR3 bases are TGTGCCAGCACCCGAAGCCCTGGCGGGAACACTGAAGCTTTCTTT. Full variable domain (outside the CDR3, taken from reference TRBV19 and TRBJ1-1): DGGITQSPKYLFRKEGQNVTLSCEQNLNHDAMYWYRQDPGQGLRLIYYSQIVNDFQKGDIAEGYSVSREKKESFPLTVTSAQKNPTAFYLCASTRSPGGNTEAFFGQGTRLTVV.

This clone appeared a few times. The chain joins TRBV5-6 to TRBJ2-2, with TRBD1 identical over 7 bases. With V trimmed by 4 bases and J by 1 base, 4 bases remained unmatched. The CDR3 contains 15 residues. Germline lookup yields CDR1 SGHDT and CDR2 YYEEEE. The CDR3 coding sequence is TGTGCCAGCAGCAGGCAGGGGGTGAACACCGGGGAGCTGTTTTTT. Protein product: CASSRQGVNTGELFF.

V usage is TRBV5-4 and J usage is TRBJ2-7, with 7 bases that match TRBD1. The CDR3 sequence is 13 residues long. CDR1 is SGHNT, CDR2 YYREEE, per germline (reference sequence). J gave up 3 bases and V 6 bases, and 6 bases lay outside the gene matches. This CDR3 is CASTQDRVYEQYF. The CDR3 coding sequence is TGTGCCAGCACCCAAGACAGGGTCTACGAGCAGTACTTC. The variable domain in full, completed from reference TRBV5-4 and TRBJ2-7, reads ETGVTQSPTHLIKTRGQQVTLRCSSQSGHNTVSWYQQALGQGPQFIFQYYREEENGRGNFPPRFSGLQFPNYSSELNVNALELDDSALYLCASTQDRVYEQYFGPGTRLTVT.

Only one count was recorded for this clone. The chain uses TRBV19 and TRBJ1-1, with D unresolved. V was shortened by 3 bases and J by 0 bases, with 8 bases between the two germline ends. This CDR3 region has 14 residues. Looked up from germline, CDR1 is LNHDA and CDR2 is SQIVND (reference sequence). The CDR3: CASSIVSMNTEAFF. The CDR3 DNA sequence: TGTGCCAGTAGTATTGTGAGCATGAACACTGAAGCTTTCTTT.

The chain combines TRBV28 with TRBJ1-5; 11 positions match TRBD1. The CDR3 has 18 residues. The germline V gene encodes CDR1 MDHEN and CDR2 SYDVKM. Trimming cost V 5 bases and J 0 bases; bases outside gene matches: 9. The CDR3: CASSTRTGGSYSNQPQHF. In nucleotides, the CDR3 is TGTGCCAGCAGTACCCGGACAGGGGGCTCTTATAGCAATCAGCCCCAGCATTTT.

The chain couples TRBV27 to TRBJ1-5, with D possibly matching TRBD1 (5 bases). The germline gives CDR1 MNHEY, CDR2 SMNVEV (reference sequence). The V and J ends lost 2 bases and 0 bases respectively, with 23 bases between them. The CDR3 length is 20 residues. The CDR3 region is CASSLRGGLGAGYSNQPQHF. CDR3 in DNA: TGTGCCAGCAGTTTACGGGGCGGTCTTGGAGCGGGTTATAGCAATCAGCCCCAGCATTTT.

The rearrangement joins TRBV2 to TRBJ1-1; TRBD1 might be the D (6 bases). V lost 5 bases to trimming and J lost 8 bases, with 9 bases between them. The CDR3 covers 11 residues. Per the germline V gene, CDR1 is SNHLY and CDR2 is FYNNEI. CDR3 residues: CASSTGTEAFF. CDR3 coding DNA: TGTGCCAGCAGTACCGGGACAGAAGCTTTCTTT.

V is TRBV7-2 and J is TRBJ2-7; 12 nucleotides align to TRBD1. Germline assignment: CDR1 SGHTA and CDR2 FQGNSA. The CDR3 is 15 amino acids. After removal of 5 bases from V and 6 bases from J, the junction contained 8 bases not matched to a gene. The CDR3 DNA sequence: TGTGCCAGCAGCGCAACCGGGACAGGGGGCGGCGAGCAGTACTTC. Amino acid sequence: CASSATGTGGGEQYF.

This clone has a single count. The chain couples TRBV10-3 to TRBJ1-6; 10 positions match TRBD1. The germline V gene has CDR1 ENHRY and CDR2 SYGVKD. This CDR3 is built from 14 residues. V lost 5 bases, J lost 9 bases, and 4 bases stayed unmatched. CDR3 region: CAISPGQGSSPLHF. In nucleotides, the CDR3 is TGTGCCATCAGTCCGGGACAGGGGTCTTCACCCCTCCACTTT.

This clone has only one observation. The chain couples TRBV10-1 to TRBJ2-5; 7 bases agree with TRBD2. Germline V CDR1 and CDR2: WNHNN, SYGVQD (reference sequence). The CDR3 sequence is 18 residues long. Trimming removed 0 bases from V and 5 bases from J; junction bases left unmatched: 15. CDR3 protein: CASSESPAGTLGQETQYF. CDR3 nucleotide sequence: TGCGCCAGCAGTGAGTCTCCAGCGGGAACATTGGGGCAGGAGACCCAGTACTTC.

The chain employs TRBV19 and TRBJ1-5; D is possibly TRBD1 (6 bases). Germline V gives CDR1 LNHDA, CDR2 SQIVND (reference sequence). CDR3 size: 15 residues. V dropped 7 bases and J dropped 7 bases, with 20 bases sitting between them. CDR3 protein: CASKVRGALGQPQHF. The CDR3 nucleotides read TGTGCCAGTAAGGTCAGGGGAGCCCTGGGGCAGCCCCAGCATTTT.

This chain uses TRBV7-2 with TRBJ2-7, with D possibly TRBD1 on 5 matching bases. Germline CDR1 reads SGHTA; CDR2 reads FQGNSA. Trimming removed 8 bases at V and 3 bases at J, with 8 bases between. This CDR3 is built from 11 residues. CDR3 bases: TGTGCCAGCGGGGCCTACTACGAGCAGTACTTC. Its translation is CASGAYYEQYF.

J is TRBJ2-2 and V is TRBV6-4, with 10 positions matching TRBD1. V lost 10 bases, J lost 5 bases, and 10 bases stayed unmatched. The CDR3 loop spans 15 amino acids. CDR1 MRHNA and CDR2 SNTAGT come from the germline V gene. The CDR3 spells CATSRDRGFTGELFF. The CDR3 coding sequence is TGTGCCACTTCCCGGGACAGGGGATTTACCGGGGAGCTGTTTTTT.

The chain couples TRBV5-1 to TRBJ1-6; 12 nucleotides line up with TRBD1. The J segment lost 9 bases and the V segment lost 0 bases, leaving 4 bases of the junction unmatched. This CDR3 contains 16 residues. Germline assignment: CDR1 SGHRS and CDR2 YFSETQ. The CDR3 region has the DNA TGCGCCAGCAGCTTGGCGGGACAGGGGGCTCTTTCACCCCTCCACTTT. It specifies CASSLAGQGALSPLHF.

This clone turned up a few times. This chain connects TRBV2 to TRBJ1-6; D gene uncertain. CDR3 length: 16 amino acids. Trimming cost V 7 bases and J 0 bases, with 13 bases left between them. Germline values: CDR1 SNHLY, CDR2 FYNNEI. The CDR3 loop is CASTSDGSSYNSPLHF. CDR3 bases: TGTGCCAGCACATCGGACGGGAGCTCCTATAATTCACCCCTCCACTTT.

The chain joins TRBV25-1 to TRBJ1-1; tentative D call: TRBD1 (6 bases). CDR1 is MGHDK, CDR2 SYGVNS, per germline. The CDR3 is 13 residues long. Deletions cut 2 bases from V and 5 bases from J, with 9 bases between. The CDR3 region is CASSEGQGTEAFF. The CDR3 nucleotides read TGTGCCAGCAGTGAAGGTCAGGGGACTGAAGCTTTCTTT.

The genes are TRBV29-1 and TRBJ2-4; 10 nucleotides match TRBD2. The germline V gene encodes CDR1 SQVTM and CDR2 ANQGSEA. This CDR3 comprises 14 residues. V was clipped by 4 bases and J by 0 bases; unmatched bases: 0. As DNA, the CDR3 is TGCAGCGTTGGACTAGCGGGAGCCAAAAACATTCAGTACTTC. Translating gives CSVGLAGAKNIQYF.